This TCR beta chain is drawn from a study of T cell changes during pregnancy in multiple sclerosis. V was clipped by 5 bases and J by 8 bases, with 15 bases between them. The germline V gene encodes CDR1 MNHNS and CDR2 SASEGT. The CDR3 totals 14 residues. Method: immunoSEQ multiplex PCR; TCRdb's copy keeps in-frame clones and lacks some. The sample has tens of thousands of clones, around 90% seen once; the top ten hold under 0.6%. Sequenced material: CD4+ T cells from peripheral blood mononuclear cells, taken in the second trimester of pregnancy. V and J are TRBV6-1 and TRBJ1-4; tentatively, D is TRBD1 (5 bases). The TCR was taken from a female donor with multiple sclerosis, enrolled in a pregnancy study. CDR3 in amino acids: CASSSLGVGEKLFF. Written as DNA, the CDR3 is TGTGCCAGCAGTAGCTTAGGGGTGGGGGAAAAACTGTTTTTT.